The 18 T cell receptor beta chains below come from one sample, sequenced in a study of T cell repertoires in cytomegalovirus infection. Their antigens are not known. MiXCR was run by TCRdb on the reads, yielding one entry per CDR3 protein. Here the sample spans a few hundred thousand distinct CDR3 sequences, less than 25% being singletons. The starting material was cultured PBMCs, obtained from culture after CMV antigen stimulation. The receptors were gathered from a human donor in good health (CMV status not recorded). Some clones in this sample may be carry-over from other donors' samples.

This clonotype was counted between two and nine times. The rearrangement joins TRBV15 to TRBJ1-5; no firm D call. CDR3 size: 15 residues. V was cut by 0 bases and J by 5 bases, with 11 bases left in between. Germline CDR1 reads LNHNV; CDR2 reads YYDKDF (reference sequence). The CDR3 loop reads CATSRDLFSHQPQHF. Here the CDR3 DNA reads TGTGCCACCAGCAGAGATCTATTCTCCCATCAGCCCCAGCATTTT.

This chain uses TRBV6-8 with TRBJ2-7; no clear D. Germline loops: CDR1 MNHGY, CDR2 SAAAGT. The CDR3 contains 13 residues. Deletions cut 3 bases from V and 4 bases from J, with 10 bases between. CDR3 nucleotides: TGTGCCAGCAGTTATTTGTTCGCTTACGAGCAGTACTTC. This gives the protein CASSYLFAYEQYF.

The chain couples TRBV4-1 to TRBJ2-3; D remains unclear. V gave up 0 bases and J gave up 5 bases, with 6 bases separating them. CDR1 is MGHRA, CDR2 YSYEKL, per germline. This CDR3 is 13 amino acids long. In DNA form, the CDR3 reads TGCGCCAGCAGCCAAGACGATGAAGATACGCAGTATTTT. Its protein product is CASSQDDEDTQYF.

This clonotype was found a few times. The chain employs TRBV4-1 and TRBJ2-7; 7 nucleotides align to TRBD2. Germline CDR1 is MGHRA and CDR2 is YSYEKL. This CDR3 spans 14 amino acids. The J segment lost 7 bases and the V segment lost 1 base, leaving 7 bases of the junction unmatched. CDR3 sequence reads: CASSQVLAGEEQYF. The CDR3 bases are TGCGCCAGCAGCCAAGTCCTGGCGGGGGAGGAGCAGTACTTC.

The chain recombines TRBV19 with TRBJ1-5; 8 bases map to TRBD1. The CDR3 extends over 13 amino acids. Germline lookup yields CDR1 LNHDA and CDR2 SQIVND (reference sequence). The trim removed 6 bases at V and 5 bases at J, leaving 3 bases unmatched. The DNA for the CDR3 is TGTGCCAGTAGGAAGACAGGGGATCAGCCCCAGCATTTT. The encoded protein is CASRKTGDQPQHF.

This clonotype appeared many times. The chain couples TRBV7-2 to TRBJ2-7; TRBD2 matches 9 bases. The length of the CDR3 is 15 residues. With V trimmed by 1 base and J by 5 bases, 6 bases remained unmatched. CDR1 and CDR2 from the germline V gene are SGHTA and FQGNSA. The CDR3 region is CASSLGGLAGNEQYF. The CDR3 DNA is TGTGCCAGCAGCTTAGGGGGTCTAGCGGGAAACGAGCAGTACTTC.

This clonotype was observed a handful of times. The chain recombines TRBV15 with TRBJ2-5; 12 nucleotides line up with TRBD2. J was trimmed by 5 bases and V by 3 bases; bases with no gene match: 4. Germline CDR1 and CDR2: LNHNV and YYDKDF (reference sequence). The CDR3 extends over 15 amino acids. The CDR3 sequence is CATSSGLAGWETQYF. The CDR3 DNA is TGTGCCACCAGCAGCGGACTAGCGGGATGGGAGACCCAGTACTTC.

V is TRBV29-1 and J is TRBJ1-1; D gene unclear. In germline, CDR1 is SQVTM, CDR2 ANQGSEA. V dropped 4 bases and J dropped 5 bases, with 14 bases sitting between them. This CDR3 contains 13 residues. The CDR3 loop reads CSVAFNPQTEAFF. CDR3 in DNA: TGCAGCGTTGCCTTTAACCCCCAGACTGAAGCTTTCTTT. Drawing the rest from reference TRBV29-1 and TRBJ1-1, the complete variable domain is SAVISQKPSRDICQRGTSLTIQCQVDSQVTMMFWYRQQPGQSLTLIATANQGSEATYESGFVIDKFPISRPNLTFSTLTVSNMSPEDSSIYLCSVAFNPQTEAFFGQGTRLTVV.

This chain joins TRBV12-3 or TRBV12-4 and TRBJ2-1; D gene unclear. The CDR3 covers 15 residues. Trimming cost V 3 bases and J 3 bases, with 12 bases left between them. Here the CDR3 reads CASSFARLLYNEQFF. As DNA, the CDR3 is TGTGCCAGCAGTTTTGCTCGATTACTCTACAATGAGCAGTTCTTC.

This clonotype has only one observation. This chain joins TRBV5-5 and TRBJ2-1; TRBD1 aligns across 9 bases. The CDR3 has 14 residues. V lost 3 bases and J lost 8; bases outside the gene matches: 6. Germline loops: CDR1 SGHKS, CDR2 YYEKEE (reference sequence). Written as DNA, the CDR3 is TGTGCCAGCAGCTCTACAGGGGGCAGGGATGAGCAGTTCTTC. It encodes CASSSTGGRDEQFF.

This chain uses TRBV10-3 with TRBJ2-1; D ambiguous. Germline CDR1 is ENHRY and CDR2 is SYGVKD. Deletions cut 7 bases from V and 6 bases from J, with 16 bases between. CDR3 length equals 14 residues. In nucleotides, the CDR3 is TGTGCCATCAAGCCGGCTAACCGACCCAATGAGCAGTTCTTC. This encodes CAIKPANRPNEQFF.

This clonotype was observed a few times. The rearrangement joins TRBV9 to TRBJ2-1; 12 bases align to TRBD2. V gave up 1 base and J gave up 10 bases; unmatched junction bases: 15. This CDR3 comprises 18 residues. CDR1 SGDLS and CDR2 YYNGEE come from the germline V gene. Written as DNA, the CDR3 is TGTGCCAGCAGCGTACTAGGGCGGTCTAGCGGGAGGGCCAACGAGCAGTTCTTC. This sequence encodes CASSVLGRSSGRANEQFF.

This clonotype has at least ten counts. The rearrangement uses TRBV7-8 and TRBJ2-7, with 7 nucleotides matching TRBD1. Germline CDR1 reads SGHVS; CDR2 reads FQNEAQ. Unmatched junction bases numbered 6, after V lost 4 bases and J lost 3 bases. The CDR3 consists of 14 residues. CDR3 nucleotides: TGTGCCAGCAGCTCTCAACAGGGGAGCTACGAGCAGTACGTC. It yields the protein CASSSQQGSYEQYV.

This clonotype was detected only a few times. The chain joins TRBV20-1 to TRBJ1-5, with D unresolved. The ends were cut back, 6 bases at V and 3 bases at J, with 12 bases in the middle. Germline V gene sequence: CDR1 DFQATT, CDR2 SNEGSKA (reference sequence). The CDR3 contains 13 residues. CDR3 coding DNA: TGCAGTGCGGCGAACAGTCTCAATCAGCCCCAGCATTTT. This translates into CSAANSLNQPQHF.

This clonotype was observed many times. The chain is built from TRBV7-2 and TRBJ2-7; 7 bases fit TRBD1. There are 13 residues in the CDR3. V shed 6 bases, J shed 5 bases, and the junction held 7 bases outside the gene matches. Germline V gene lookup returns CDR1 SGHTA and CDR2 FQGNSA. The CDR3 DNA reads as TGTGCCAGCAGTATCGTACAGGGGAACGAGCAGTACTTC. It translates to CASSIVQGNEQYF.

The CDR3 loop reads CASSSIVAGANVLTF. CDR3 nucleotides: TGTGCCAGCAGCAGCATCGTGGCTGGGGCCAACGTCCTGACTTTC. V usage is TRBV7-9 and J usage is TRBJ2-6, with D unclear. The CDR3 loop spans 15 amino acids. The V gene's germline CDR1 is SEHNR and CDR2 FQNEAQ (reference sequence). V lost 5 bases, J lost 2 bases, and 10 bases lay in between.

This clonotype has just a few counts. The chain couples TRBV6-2 or TRBV6-3 to TRBJ2-4; the match to TRBD2 covers 8 bases. CDR1 and CDR2 (germline): MNHEY, SVGEGT. Unmatched junction bases numbered 11, after V lost 3 bases and J lost 1 base. The CDR3 sequence is 18 residues long. In nucleotides, the CDR3 is TGTGCCAGCAGTTATTATCCAGCGGGGGTAACCGCCAAAAACATTCAGTACTTC. Encoded protein: CASSYYPAGVTAKNIQYF.

This clonotype came up many times. The J gene is TRBJ1-5, the V gene TRBV7-2, with D unclear. Per the germline V gene, CDR1 is SGHTA and CDR2 is FQGNSA. V shed 4 bases and J shed 9 bases, with 10 bases lying between them. The CDR3 extends over 12 amino acids. CDR3 sequence: CASSSLPGPQHF. The CDR3 region has the DNA TGTGCCAGCAGCTCCCTCCCCGGGCCCCAGCATTTT.